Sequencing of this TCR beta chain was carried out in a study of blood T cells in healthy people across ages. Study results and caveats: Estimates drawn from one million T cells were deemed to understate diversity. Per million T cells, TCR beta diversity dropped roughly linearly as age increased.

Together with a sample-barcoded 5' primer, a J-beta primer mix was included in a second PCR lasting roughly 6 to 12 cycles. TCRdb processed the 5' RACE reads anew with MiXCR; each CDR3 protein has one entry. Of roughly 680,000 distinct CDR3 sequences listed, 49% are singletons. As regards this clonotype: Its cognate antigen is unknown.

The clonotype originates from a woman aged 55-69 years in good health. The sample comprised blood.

In DNA form, the CDR3 reads TGCGCCAGCAAACAGGCGGCGGCAAACTATGGCTACACCTTC. Its translation is CASKQAAANYGYTF. The J gene is TRBJ1-2, the V gene TRBV5-1; a weak D match, TRBD1 (5 bases). Deletions cut 6 bases from V and 2 bases from J, with 14 bases between. Germline V CDR1 and CDR2: SGHRS, YFSETQ. The CDR3 contains 14 residues.